This T cell receptor beta chain was sequenced in a study of cytomegalovirus exposure and HLA in healthy donors (dated by TCRdb to the late 2010s). For the study in its entirety: The 500 to 800 repertoires of the first cohort and the 95 to 150 validation repertoires were produced on the same platform, according to a later analysis. The study combined high-throughput TCR immunosequencing, statistical association of individual TCRs with disease status, and machine learning to predict cytomegalovirus infection status. The aim of the study was to test whether cataloging public T cell receptors could identify signatures of past pathogen exposure. In addition to the first cohort of approximately 650 subjects, a separate validation cohort of 120 different subjects was used. The full study reports these points: It was suggested by the authors that the approach could potentially be generalized to other disease states and immunological phenotypes. The classifier was reported to diagnose cytomegalovirus status with high specificity and sensitivity in both the original and validation cohorts. A few of the identified cytomegalovirus-associated TCR beta chains were confirmed in vitro to be specific for cytomegalovirus antigens. A later analysis found that TCRs clustered in the first cohort also tended to co-occur in the 100 to 150 validation repertoires, with approximately 94% of cluster scores above 0. While some public TCRs were present in many individuals, most TCR sequences turned up only very rarely across donors. The study gave a list of 150 to 200 TCR beta chains associated with cytomegalovirus. All 120 or so repertoires were used to score co-occurrence in the validation cohort in a later analysis, because that analysis had no HLA typing for the cohort.

Separate from the roughly 650-subject first cohort, the validation cohort of 95 to 150 subjects was the group to which the donors belonged. Taken from cysteine to phenylalanine, the CDR3 has 13 residues. Left in the record is the CDR3 DNA by itself, 39 bases read in frame from the first base. The germline ends are 8 bases apart after V is trimmed by 1 base and J by 2 bases. CDR1 SQVTM and CDR2 ANQGSEA are derived from the germline V gene. Library preparation used the immunoSEQ multiplex PCR assay. In the original analysis: To diagnose cytomegalovirus status from the catalog of TCR beta chain sequences, a statistical classification framework was built. The immuneACCESS repertoire file appears here via TCRdb, limited to in-frame rearrangements. These files lack a portion of the clones; in checked studies, under half of the deficit traces to unresolved V genes, and the cause of the others is not known. The V and J calls and clone size are taken from that table; D and trimming were inferred from the DNA. Across this sample there are 90,000 or so clones, with 85% seen only once. Jointly, the top ten make up 20% to 25% of the sample.

With respect to this clone: Its cognate antigen has yet to be identified. Nothing much larger sits one base from this clone, and base qualities are not available.

The sample comprised PBMCs. This TCR was recovered from a man in his late teens or twenties in good health and CMV-seropositive. The chain is encoded by TRBV29-1 joined to TRBJ1-2; the best D guess is TRBD1, with 6 bases matching. The sequenced DNA: TGCAGCGTTGAAGGCAGGGGAAACTATGGCTACACCTTC. Its protein reads: CSVEGRGNYGYTF. The entire variable domain, with the stretches around the CDR3 drawn from the reference TRBV29-1 and TRBJ1-2 proteins, is SAVISQKPSRDICQRGTSLTIQCQVDSQVTMMFWYRQQPGQSLTLIATANQGSEATYESGFVIDKFPISRPNLTFSTLTVSNMSPEDSSIYLCSVEGRGNYGYTFGSGTRLTVV.